This T cell receptor beta chain was observed in a study of blood T cell repertoires in COVID-19. On the study more broadly: T cells, B-cell-depleted T cells, or PBMCs supplied cDNA or gDNA.

The assay was immunoSEQ multiplex PCR, and TCRdb's table has in-frame clones only and misses some. The table includes hundreds of thousands of clones, around 87% detected once. The CDR3 contains 18 residues. V lost 5 bases, J lost 0 bases, and 15 bases stayed unmatched. Germline V gene data show CDR1 as LNHDA and CDR2 as SQIVND (reference sequence). The TCR sequence derives from a woman in her forties or fifties with COVID-19, enrolled during active disease. Sequenced: peripheral blood. This chain links TRBV19 with TRBJ1-1, with TRBD1 matching 7 bases. The CDR3 here is CASSPRTGGVRLNTEAFF. In DNA, the CDR3 is TGTGCCAGTAGTCCCCGGACAGGAGGGGTGCGGTTGAACACTGAAGCTTTCTTT.